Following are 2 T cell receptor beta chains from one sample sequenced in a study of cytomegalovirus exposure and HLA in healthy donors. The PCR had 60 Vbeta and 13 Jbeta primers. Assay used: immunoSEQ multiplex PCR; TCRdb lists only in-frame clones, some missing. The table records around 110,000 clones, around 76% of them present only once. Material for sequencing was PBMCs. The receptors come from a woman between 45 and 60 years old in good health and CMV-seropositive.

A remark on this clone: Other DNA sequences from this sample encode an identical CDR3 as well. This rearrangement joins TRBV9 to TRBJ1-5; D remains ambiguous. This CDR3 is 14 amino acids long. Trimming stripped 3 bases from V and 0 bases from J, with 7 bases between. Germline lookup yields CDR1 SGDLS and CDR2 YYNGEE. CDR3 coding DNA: TGTGCCAGCAGCGGAGGATATAGCAATCAGCCCCAGCATTTT. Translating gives CASSGGYSNQPQHF.

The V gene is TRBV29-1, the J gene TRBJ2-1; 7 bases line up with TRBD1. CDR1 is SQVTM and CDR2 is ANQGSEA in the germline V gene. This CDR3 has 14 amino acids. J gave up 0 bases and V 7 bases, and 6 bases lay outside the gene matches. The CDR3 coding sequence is TGCAGCGGGCTGGACAGGAGCTCCTACAATGAGCAGTTCTTC. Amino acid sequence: CSGLDRSSYNEQFF.